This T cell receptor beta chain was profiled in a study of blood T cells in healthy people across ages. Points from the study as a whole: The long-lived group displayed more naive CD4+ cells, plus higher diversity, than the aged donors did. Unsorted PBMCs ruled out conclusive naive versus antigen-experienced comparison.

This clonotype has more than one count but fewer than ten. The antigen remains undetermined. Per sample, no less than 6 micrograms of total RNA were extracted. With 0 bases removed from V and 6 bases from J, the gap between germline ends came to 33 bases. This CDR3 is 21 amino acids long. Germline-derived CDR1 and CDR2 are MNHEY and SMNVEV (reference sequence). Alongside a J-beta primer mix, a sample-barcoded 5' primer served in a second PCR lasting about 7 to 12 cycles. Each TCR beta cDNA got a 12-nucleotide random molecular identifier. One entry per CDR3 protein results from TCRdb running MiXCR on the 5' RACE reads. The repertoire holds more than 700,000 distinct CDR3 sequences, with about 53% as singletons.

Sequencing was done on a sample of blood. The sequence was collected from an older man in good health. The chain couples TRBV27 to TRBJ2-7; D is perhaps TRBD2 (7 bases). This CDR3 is CASSLSSPRYRPQGRVGEQYF. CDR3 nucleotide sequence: TGTGCCAGCAGTTTATCTAGCCCGCGATATCGCCCTCAGGGGAGGGTAGGCGAGCAGTACTTC.